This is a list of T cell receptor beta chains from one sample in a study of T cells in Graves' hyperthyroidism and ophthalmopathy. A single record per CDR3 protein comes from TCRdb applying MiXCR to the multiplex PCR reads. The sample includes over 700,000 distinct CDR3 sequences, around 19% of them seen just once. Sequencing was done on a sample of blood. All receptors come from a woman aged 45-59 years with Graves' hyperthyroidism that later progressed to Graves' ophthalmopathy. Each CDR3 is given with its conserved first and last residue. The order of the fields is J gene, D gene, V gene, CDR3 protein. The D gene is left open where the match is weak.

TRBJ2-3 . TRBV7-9 CASSSPPSLDTQYF
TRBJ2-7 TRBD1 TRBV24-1 CATSVGTGGPLKHYEQYF
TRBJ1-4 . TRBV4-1 CASSARPGENEKLFF
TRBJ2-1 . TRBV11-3 CASSLGIAGEVDEQFF
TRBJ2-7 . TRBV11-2 CASSSGTRPYEQYF
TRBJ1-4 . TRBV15 CATQRTWDQFNEKLFF
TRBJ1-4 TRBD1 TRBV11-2 CASSIQGFEGEKLFF
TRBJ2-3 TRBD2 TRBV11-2 CASSPTHGGVRDTQYF
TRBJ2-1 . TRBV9 CASSVDNREYEQFF
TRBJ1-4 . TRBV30 CAWSSEDPGRKLFF
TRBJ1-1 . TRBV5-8 CASSLTYSRDMNTEAFF
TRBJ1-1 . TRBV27 CASSWHAMETEAFF
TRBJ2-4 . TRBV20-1 CSASRADPGLDIQYF
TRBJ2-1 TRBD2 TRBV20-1 CSAGVAGEQGEQFF
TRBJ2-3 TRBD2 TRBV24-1 CATSDQRGGTDTQYF
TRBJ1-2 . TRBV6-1 CATPRSQMDYGYTF
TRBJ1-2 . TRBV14 CASSQEIGPYGYTF
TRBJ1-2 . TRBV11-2 CASSLQNYGYTF
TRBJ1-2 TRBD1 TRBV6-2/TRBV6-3 CASSSAGGVLSDYGYTF
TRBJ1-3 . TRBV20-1 CSATGIGNTIYF
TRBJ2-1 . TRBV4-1 CASSQDPGEVSYNEQFF
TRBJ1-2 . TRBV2 CARHPADNPIYGYTF
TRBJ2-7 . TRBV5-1 CASSQTSLSSYEQYF
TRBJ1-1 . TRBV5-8 CASSFVGSPEAFF
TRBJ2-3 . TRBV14 CASSQLRSSTDTQYF
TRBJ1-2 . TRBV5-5 CASTNEFAVHGYTF
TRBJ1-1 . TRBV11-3 CASSLTDQGSEAFF
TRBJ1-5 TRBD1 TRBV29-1 CSVVQGANGNQPQHF
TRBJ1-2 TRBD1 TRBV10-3 CATSDPGQGGIGYTF
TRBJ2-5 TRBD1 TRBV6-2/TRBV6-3 CASRGTRGQGARETQYF
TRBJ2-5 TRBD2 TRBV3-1 CASSHRGGQETQYF
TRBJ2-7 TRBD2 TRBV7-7 CASSLAKASGEQYF
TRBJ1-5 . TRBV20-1 CSASPGNQPQHF
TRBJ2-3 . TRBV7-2 CASSSNTAGQYF
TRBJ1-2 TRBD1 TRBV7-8 CASSRAGTGADYGYTF
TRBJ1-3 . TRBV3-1 CASSQDLGAPGNTIYF
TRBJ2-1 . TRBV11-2 CASSSTPPGQFF
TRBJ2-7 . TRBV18 CASSPREFYEQYF
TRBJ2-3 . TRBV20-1 CSARDRGRGVDTQYF
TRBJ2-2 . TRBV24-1 CATSDLAQGNTGELFF
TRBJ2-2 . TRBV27 CASSLGVGGELFF
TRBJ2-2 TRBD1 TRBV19 CANLIGQGATGELFF
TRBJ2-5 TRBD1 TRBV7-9 CASSSRGSGETQYF
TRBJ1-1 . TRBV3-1 CASSQADGRGEAFF
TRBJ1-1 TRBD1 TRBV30 CAWSIQGAAGEAFF
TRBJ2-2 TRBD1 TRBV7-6 CASSRSGTANTGELFF
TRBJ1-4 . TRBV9 CASSVVEEREKLFF
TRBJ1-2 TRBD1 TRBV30 CAWSADRGNGYTF
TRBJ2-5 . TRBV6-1 CASSMGPRETQYF
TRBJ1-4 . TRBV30 CAWSSFRGGVLATNEKLSF
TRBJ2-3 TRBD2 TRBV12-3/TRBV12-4 CASSLLSSGADTQYF
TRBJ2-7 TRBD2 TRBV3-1 CASSQIAGFQNEQYF
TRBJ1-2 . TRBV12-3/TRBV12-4 CASSDDSNYGYTF
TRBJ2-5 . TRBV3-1 CASSQEIAEETQYF
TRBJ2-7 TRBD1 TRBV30 CAWDRGGSYEQYF
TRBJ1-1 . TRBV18 CASSPRGTKNTEAFF
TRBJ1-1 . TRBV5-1 CASSFNGRAEAFF
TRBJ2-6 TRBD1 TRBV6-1 CASSRIGGFGANVLTF
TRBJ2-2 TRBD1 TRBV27 CATAPGTATGELFF